Listed here are 16 T cell receptor beta chains from one sample, sequenced in a study of shared clonotypes between healthy human individuals. Sequencing was performed with immunoSEQ multiplex PCR; in TCRdb, only in-frame clones are kept and a portion is missing. The table records over 1.4 million clones, approximately 96% of them present only once. The specimen sequenced was naive CD4+ T cells sorted from blood. Noted subset: CD45RA+ positively selected. Receptors were obtained from a man aged 25 to 40 in good health.

The V call is TRBV11-3, the J call TRBJ2-1; no clear D. Germline CDR1 is SGHNT and CDR2 is YENEEA. The CDR3 has 15 residues. V lost 1 base, J lost 8 bases, and 15 bases lay in between. The CDR3 loop reads CASSLAPPGAHEQFF. The CDR3 DNA reads as TGTGCCAGCAGCTTAGCCCCTCCGGGTGCCCATGAGCAGTTCTTC. Complete variable domain (other parts from reference TRBV11-3 and TRBJ2-1): EAGVVQSPRYKIIEKKQPVAFWCNPISGHNTLYWYLQNLGQGPELLIRYENEEAVDDSQLPKDRFSAERLKGVDSTLKIQPAELGDSAVYLCASSLAPPGAHEQFFGPGTRLTVL.

The gene calls are TRBV7-6 and TRBJ2-3; D unclear. Germline V gene data show CDR1 as SGHVS and CDR2 as FNYEAQ. V lost 5 bases and J 4 bases, leaving 10 bases between the germline ends. The CDR3 runs 13 residues. DNA of the CDR3: TGTGCCAGCAGCCCCAAGGTACCAGATACGCAGTATTTT. The encoded protein is CASSPKVPDTQYF. The full variable domain, with the rest looked up from reference TRBV7-6 and TRBJ2-3, is GAGVSQSPRYKVTKRGQDVALRCDPISGHVSLYWYRQALGQGPEFLTYFNYEAQQDKSGLPNDRFSAERPEGSISTLTIQRTEQRDSAMYRCASSPKVPDTQYFGPGTRLTVL.

The chain has TRBV7-2 and TRBJ2-1; D might be TRBD2 (6 bases). This CDR3 spans 17 amino acids. Deletions cut 5 bases from V and 7 bases from J, with 24 bases between. Germline assignment: CDR1 SGHTA and CDR2 FQGNSA. CDR3 in amino acids: CASSRLPGRTLGNEQFF. The CDR3 DNA reads as TGTGCCAGCAGCCGATTACCCGGGAGAACCCTGGGTAATGAGCAGTTCTTC.

The V call is TRBV7-2, the J call TRBJ2-7, with D maybe TRBD1 (6 bases). The length of the CDR3 is 14 residues. V gave up 2 bases and J gave up 0 bases, with 8 bases separating them. CDR1 and CDR2 from the germline V gene are SGHTA and FQGNSA. The CDR3 bases are TGTGCCAGCAGCTTACAGGGGCTCTCCTACGAGCAGTACTTC. Its translation is CASSLQGLSYEQYF.

The V and J genes are TRBV28 and TRBJ1-4, with D hard to call. The germline V gene has CDR1 MDHEN and CDR2 SYDVKM. V lost 3 bases, J lost 0 bases, and 5 bases lay in between. The CDR3 loop spans 14 amino acids. CDR3 region: CASSFLSTNEKLFF. In DNA, the CDR3 is TGTGCCAGCAGTTTTCTATCAACTAATGAAAAACTGTTTTTT. Drawing the rest from reference TRBV28 and TRBJ1-4, the complete variable domain is DVKVTQSSRYLVKRTGEKVFLECVQDMDHENMFWYRQDPGLGLRLIYFSYDVKMKEKGDIPEGYSVSREKKERFSLILESASTNQTSMYLCASSFLSTNEKLFFGSGTQLSVL.

The chain recombines TRBV20-1 with TRBJ2-5; TRBD2 is a possible D gene (6 bases). V shed 5 bases and J shed 5 bases, with 9 bases lying between them. Germline V gene sequence: CDR1 DFQATT, CDR2 SNEGSKA (reference sequence). The CDR3 has 11 residues. The CDR3 bases are TGCAGTGCTGGAGGGAGGGAGACCCAGTACTTC. Translation gives CSAGGRETQYF.

The chain uses TRBV11-2 and TRBJ2-3, with D unresolved. The CDR3 loop spans 13 amino acids. Trimming shortened V by 2 bases and J by 1 base, and 4 bases separated the two germline ends. The V gene's germline CDR1 is SGHAT and CDR2 FQNNGV. This CDR3 reads CASSLFGTDTQYF. In DNA, the CDR3 is TGTGCCAGCAGCTTATTCGGCACAGATACGCAGTATTTT.

V and J are TRBV28 and TRBJ1-2; no clear D gene. This CDR3 has 20 residues. The V gene's germline CDR1 is MDHEN and CDR2 SYDVKM. The V and J ends lost 1 base and 8 bases respectively, with 32 bases between them. This CDR3 reads CASSLFPHPGQLELRSGYTF. DNA of the CDR3: TGTGCCAGCAGTTTATTCCCTCACCCCGGGCAGCTAGAACTAAGATCGGGCTACACCTTC.

A note on this clone: The sample carries other DNA sequences with the same CDR3. This chain links TRBV9 with TRBJ2-7; possibly TRBD2 for D (6 bases). Trimming removed 0 bases at V and 4 bases at J, with 11 bases between. Germline-derived CDR1 and CDR2 are SGDLS and YYNGEE. This CDR3 has 14 amino acids. DNA for the CDR3: TGTGCCAGCAGCGTAGCCGGGAGAAGTTACGAGCAGTACTTC. Its translation: CASSVAGRSYEQYF.

The chain recombines TRBV18 with TRBJ2-7; tentative D call: TRBD2 (6 bases). The CDR3 is made up of 17 amino acids. Germline CDR1 and CDR2: KGHSH and LQKENI. Trimming took 3 bases from V and 2 from J, leaving 20 bases between them. The CDR3 reads CASSPMTGLAPTYEQYF. CDR3 DNA sequence: TGTGCCAGCTCACCGATGACGGGACTGGCGCCGACCTACGAGCAGTACTTC.

The gene calls are TRBV9 and TRBJ2-5; no definite D call. Germline V lookup: CDR1 SGDLS, CDR2 YYNGEE. The V and J ends lost 3 bases and 4 bases respectively, with 13 bases between them. The CDR3 has 14 residues. CDR3 bases: TGTGCCAGCAGCGCATCCATTAGAGCAGAGACCCAGTACTTC. Translated, it gives CASSASIRAETQYF. Complete variable domain (other parts from reference TRBV9 and TRBJ2-5): DSGVTQTPKHLITATGQRVTLRCSPRSGDLSVYWYQQSLDQGLQFLIQYYNGEERAKGNILERFSAQQFPDLHSELNLSSLELGDSALYFCASSASIRAETQYFGPGTRLLVL.

V usage is TRBV4-2 and J usage is TRBJ2-7; perhaps TRBD2 as D (5 bases). V lost 3 bases, J lost 3 bases, and 12 bases lay in between. The CDR3 has 14 residues. Germline values: CDR1 LGHNA, CDR2 YNFKEQ. CDR3: CASSQIGLGYEQYF. DNA for the CDR3: TGTGCCAGCAGCCAGATTGGACTTGGCTACGAGCAGTACTTC.

The chain combines TRBV19 with TRBJ1-5; D perhaps matches TRBD1 (5 bases). Germline V gives CDR1 LNHDA, CDR2 SQIVND (reference sequence). This CDR3 is 15 amino acids long. V lost 3 bases and J lost 8, with 17 bases in between. CDR3 residues: CASSMVDGQREPQHF. The CDR3 region has the DNA TGTGCCAGTAGTATGGTCGACGGACAAAGGGAGCCCCAGCATTTT.

J is TRBJ2-5 and V is TRBV10-3; D uncertain. V lost 4 bases and J lost 0, with 6 bases in between. The germline V gene encodes CDR1 ENHRY and CDR2 SYGVKD. CDR3 size: 13 residues. CDR3 nucleotide sequence: TGTGCCATCAGTGTATTGTACCAAGAGACCCAGTACTTC. It specifies CAISVLYQETQYF.

The chain couples TRBV4-1 to TRBJ2-3; D remains unclear. The CDR3 is made up of 16 amino acids. Looked up from germline, CDR1 is MGHRA and CDR2 is YSYEKL. Between the trimmed V and J ends, which lost 2 bases and 2 bases, there was a span of 14 bases. The CDR3 DNA is TGCGCCAGCAGCCAAAGACTTCTCACCTTCACAGATACGCAGTATTTT. Translating it yields CASSQRLLTFTDTQYF.

The chain employs TRBV19 and TRBJ2-2; 7 bases match TRBD1. V was pared by 6 bases and J by 0 bases, with 7 bases of the junction left unmatched. The CDR3 runs to 16 residues. Germline lookup yields CDR1 LNHDA and CDR2 SQIVND (reference sequence). The CDR3 bases are TGTGCCAGTAGCACGATCGGGACAGCGAACACCGGGGAGCTGTTTTTT. Translated, it gives CASSTIGTANTGELFF.